This T cell receptor (beta chain) derives from a study of T cell changes during pregnancy in multiple sclerosis. V gave up 2 bases and J gave up 4 bases; unmatched junction bases: 11. The CDR3 has 16 amino acids. Germline lookup yields CDR1 MGHRA and CDR2 YSYEKL. Repertoires were generated with immunoSEQ multiplex PCR, while TCRdb's copy carries only in-frame clones and drops some. Of about 34,000 clones listed, about nine tenths are singletons. The input for sequencing was CD8+ T cells from peripheral blood mononuclear cells, taken in the first trimester of pregnancy. The V gene is TRBV4-1, the J gene TRBJ2-7, with 7 bases that match TRBD1. The origin of this receptor is a female donor with multiple sclerosis, enrolled in a pregnancy study. CDR3 residues: CASSQSKEGGNYEQYF. The CDR3, as DNA: TGCGCCAGCAGCCAAAGTAAGGAAGGGGGCAATTACGAGCAGTACTTC.